This T cell receptor (beta chain) was obtained from a study of OX40 agonist ivuxolimab in advanced cancers. Study-level background: The treatment was a fully human IgG2 OX40 agonist, ivuxolimab. All patients had ivuxolimab intravenously every 2 weeks at 0.01 to 10 mg/kg. Mean age approximately 66 years, range about 20 to 79; 82.7% male.

People who had autoimmune disease history or systemic immunosuppression were excluded. In germline, CDR1 is MDHEN, CDR2 SYDVKM. The CDR3 extends over 14 amino acids. Losses at the gene ends were 9 bases for V and 3 bases for J; bases not matched to a gene: 10. Sequencing used immunoSEQ multiplex PCR; TCRdb keeps in-frame clones, though not all of them. Here the sample spans about 110,000 clones, approximately 89% being singletons. The source material was CD4+ or CD8+ T cells sorted from blood, sampled in a trial of the OX40 agonist ivuxolimab. This clonotype was obtained from an adult with an advanced solid tumor such as melanoma, head and neck, liver or kidney cancer. The rearrangement uses TRBV28 and TRBJ2-7, with 8 bases lining up with TRBD2. CDR3 residues: CASRGASGFYEQYF. In DNA form, the CDR3 reads TGTGCCAGTCGGGGGGCTAGCGGGTTCTACGAGCAGTACTTC. The full variable domain, in which reference TRBV28 and TRBJ2-7 provide the parts outside the CDR3, is DVKVTQSSRYLVKRTGEKVFLECVQDMDHENMFWYRQDPGLGLRLIYFSYDVKMKEKGDIPEGYSVSREKKERFSLILESASTNQTSMYLCASRGASGFYEQYFGPGTRLTVT.